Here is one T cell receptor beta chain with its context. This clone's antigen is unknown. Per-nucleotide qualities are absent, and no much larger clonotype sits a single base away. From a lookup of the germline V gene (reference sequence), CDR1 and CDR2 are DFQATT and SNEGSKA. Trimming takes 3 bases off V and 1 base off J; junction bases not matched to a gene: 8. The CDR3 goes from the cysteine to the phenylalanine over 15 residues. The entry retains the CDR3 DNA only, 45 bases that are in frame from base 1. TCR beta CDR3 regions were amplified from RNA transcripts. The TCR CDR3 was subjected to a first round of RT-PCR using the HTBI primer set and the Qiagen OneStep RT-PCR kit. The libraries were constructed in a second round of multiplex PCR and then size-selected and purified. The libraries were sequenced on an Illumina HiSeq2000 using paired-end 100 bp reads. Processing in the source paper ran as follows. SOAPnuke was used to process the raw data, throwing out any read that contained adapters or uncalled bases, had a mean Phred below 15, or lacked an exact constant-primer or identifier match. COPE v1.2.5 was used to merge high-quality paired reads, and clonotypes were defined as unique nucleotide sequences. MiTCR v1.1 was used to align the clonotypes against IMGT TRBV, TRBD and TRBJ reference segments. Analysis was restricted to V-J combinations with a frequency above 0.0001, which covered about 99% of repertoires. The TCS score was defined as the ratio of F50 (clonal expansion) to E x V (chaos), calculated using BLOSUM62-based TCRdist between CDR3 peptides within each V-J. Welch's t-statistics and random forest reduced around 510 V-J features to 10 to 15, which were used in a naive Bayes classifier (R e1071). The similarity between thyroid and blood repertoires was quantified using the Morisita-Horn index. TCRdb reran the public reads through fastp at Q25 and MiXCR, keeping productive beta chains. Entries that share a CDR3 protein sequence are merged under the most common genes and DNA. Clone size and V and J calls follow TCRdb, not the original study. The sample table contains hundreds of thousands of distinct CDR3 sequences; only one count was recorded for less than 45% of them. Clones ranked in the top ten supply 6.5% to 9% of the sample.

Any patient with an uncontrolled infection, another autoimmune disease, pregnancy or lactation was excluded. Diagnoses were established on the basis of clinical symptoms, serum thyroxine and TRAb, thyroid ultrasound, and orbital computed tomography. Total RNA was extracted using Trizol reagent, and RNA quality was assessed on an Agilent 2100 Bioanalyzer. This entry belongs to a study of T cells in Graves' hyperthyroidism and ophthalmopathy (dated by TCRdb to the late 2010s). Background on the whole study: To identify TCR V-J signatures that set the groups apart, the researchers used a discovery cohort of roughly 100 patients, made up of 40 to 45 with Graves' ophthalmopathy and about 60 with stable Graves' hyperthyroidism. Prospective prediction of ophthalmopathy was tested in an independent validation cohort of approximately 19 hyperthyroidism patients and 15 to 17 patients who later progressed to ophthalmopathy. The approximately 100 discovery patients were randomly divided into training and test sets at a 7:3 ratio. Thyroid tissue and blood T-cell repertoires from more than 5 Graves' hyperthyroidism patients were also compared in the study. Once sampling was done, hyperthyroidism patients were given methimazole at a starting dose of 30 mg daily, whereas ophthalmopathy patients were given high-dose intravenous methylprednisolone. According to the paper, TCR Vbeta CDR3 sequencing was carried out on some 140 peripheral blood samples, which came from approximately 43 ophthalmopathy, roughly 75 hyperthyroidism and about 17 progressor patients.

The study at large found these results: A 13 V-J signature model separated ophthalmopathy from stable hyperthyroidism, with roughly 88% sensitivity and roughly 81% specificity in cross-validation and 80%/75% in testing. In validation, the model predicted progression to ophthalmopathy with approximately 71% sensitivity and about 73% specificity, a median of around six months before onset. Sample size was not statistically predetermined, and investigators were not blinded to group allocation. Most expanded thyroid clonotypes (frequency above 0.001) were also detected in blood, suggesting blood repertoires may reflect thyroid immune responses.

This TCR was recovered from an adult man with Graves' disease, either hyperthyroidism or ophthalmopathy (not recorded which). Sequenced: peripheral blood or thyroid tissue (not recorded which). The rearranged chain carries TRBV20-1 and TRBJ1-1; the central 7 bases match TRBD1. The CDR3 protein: CSASAMGQTNTEAFF. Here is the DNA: TGCAGTGCTAGTGCCATGGGACAGACGAACACTGAAGCTTTCTTT.